This TCR beta chain was recorded in a study of blood T cell repertoires in COVID-19. The repertoire was sequenced with immunoSEQ multiplex PCR; TCRdb's copy has only in-frame clones and lacks some. This table holds roughly 250,000 clones, under 85% found once. The V and J ends lost 7 bases and 12 bases respectively, with 22 bases between them. Germline V gene sequence: CDR1 MNHEY, CDR2 SVGAGI. The CDR3 loop spans 14 amino acids. Sequenced: peripheral blood. This chain links TRBV6-5 with TRBJ2-1; D might be TRBD2 (5 bases). This receptor was obtained from a woman aged 40 to 50 with active or convalescent COVID-19. CDR3 protein: CASKYGERSLGQFF. The CDR3 DNA is TGTGCCAGCAAATACGGGGAAAGGTCCCTGGGGCAGTTCTTC.